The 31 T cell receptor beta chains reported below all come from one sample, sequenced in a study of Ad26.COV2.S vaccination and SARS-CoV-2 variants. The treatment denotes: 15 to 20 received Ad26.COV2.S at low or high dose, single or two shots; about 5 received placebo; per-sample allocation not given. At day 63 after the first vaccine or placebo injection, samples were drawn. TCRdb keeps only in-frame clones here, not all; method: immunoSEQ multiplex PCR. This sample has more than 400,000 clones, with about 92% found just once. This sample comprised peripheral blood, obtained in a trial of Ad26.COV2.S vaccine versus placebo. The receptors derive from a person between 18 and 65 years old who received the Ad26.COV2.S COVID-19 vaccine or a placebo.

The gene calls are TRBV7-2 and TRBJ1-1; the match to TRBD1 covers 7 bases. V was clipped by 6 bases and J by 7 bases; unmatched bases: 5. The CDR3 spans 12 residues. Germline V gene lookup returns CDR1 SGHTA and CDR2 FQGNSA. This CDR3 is CASSSRGNEAFF. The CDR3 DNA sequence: TGTGCCAGCAGTTCCAGGGGGAATGAAGCTTTCTTT.

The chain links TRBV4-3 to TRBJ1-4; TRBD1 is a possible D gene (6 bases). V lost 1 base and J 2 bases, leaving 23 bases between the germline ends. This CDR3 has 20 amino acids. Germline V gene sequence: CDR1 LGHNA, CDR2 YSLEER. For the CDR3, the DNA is TGCGCCAGCAGCCAAGTCCCGGTACCTCGCAGGGGTAGGACTAATGAAAAACTGTTTTTT. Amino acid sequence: CASSQVPVPRRGRTNEKLFF.

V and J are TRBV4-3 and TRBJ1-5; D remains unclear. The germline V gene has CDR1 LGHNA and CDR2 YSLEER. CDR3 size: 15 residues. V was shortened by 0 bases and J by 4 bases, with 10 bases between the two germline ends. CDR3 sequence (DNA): TGCGCCAGCAGCCAAGAATGGAGTAAAAATCAGCCCCAGCATTTT. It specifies CASSQEWSKNQPQHF.

The CDR3 region is CASSLRTASNQPQHF. CDR3 coding DNA: TGTGCCAGCAGCCTCAGGACAGCTAGCAATCAGCCCCAGCATTTT. The chain recombines TRBV7-4 with TRBJ1-5, with a weak D call TRBD1 (6 bases). This CDR3 has 15 amino acids. Trimming cost V 5 bases and J 0 bases, with 11 bases left between them. In germline, CDR1 is SGHVT, CDR2 SQSDAQ.

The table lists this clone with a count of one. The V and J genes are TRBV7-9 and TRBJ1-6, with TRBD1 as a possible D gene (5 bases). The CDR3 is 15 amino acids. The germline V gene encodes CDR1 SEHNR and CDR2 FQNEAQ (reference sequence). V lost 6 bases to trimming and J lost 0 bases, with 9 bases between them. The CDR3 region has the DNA TGTGCCAGCAGATGGGGGAGCTCCTATAATTCACCCCTCCACTTT. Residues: CASRWGSSYNSPLHF.

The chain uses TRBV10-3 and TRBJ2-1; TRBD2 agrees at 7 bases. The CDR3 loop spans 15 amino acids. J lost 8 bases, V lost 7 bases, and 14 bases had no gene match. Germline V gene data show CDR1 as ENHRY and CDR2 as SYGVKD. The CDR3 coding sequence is TGTGCCATCAAGCGGGGAACGTATACATTCGATGAGCAGTTCTTC. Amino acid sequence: CAIKRGTYTFDEQFF.

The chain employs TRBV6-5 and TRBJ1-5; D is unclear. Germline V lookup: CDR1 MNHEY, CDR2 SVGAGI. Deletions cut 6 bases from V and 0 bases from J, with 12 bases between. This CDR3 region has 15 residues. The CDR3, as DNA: TGTGCCAGCAGAACAGAGATCTATAGCAATCAGCCCCAGCATTTT. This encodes CASRTEIYSNQPQHF.

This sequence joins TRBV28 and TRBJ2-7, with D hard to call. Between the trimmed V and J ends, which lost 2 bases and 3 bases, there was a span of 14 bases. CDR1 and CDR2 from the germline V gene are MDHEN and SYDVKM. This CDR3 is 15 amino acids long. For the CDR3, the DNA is TGTGCCAGCAGTTTAATTTTGGAAAGACTCTACGAGCAGTACTTC. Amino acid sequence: CASSLILERLYEQYF.

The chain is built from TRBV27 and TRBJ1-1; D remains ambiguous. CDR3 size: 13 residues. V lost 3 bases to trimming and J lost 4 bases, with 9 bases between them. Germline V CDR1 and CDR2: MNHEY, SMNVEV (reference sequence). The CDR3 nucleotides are TGTGCCAGCAGTTTTGGTGGCGGCACTGAAGCTTTCTTT. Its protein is CASSFGGGTEAFF.

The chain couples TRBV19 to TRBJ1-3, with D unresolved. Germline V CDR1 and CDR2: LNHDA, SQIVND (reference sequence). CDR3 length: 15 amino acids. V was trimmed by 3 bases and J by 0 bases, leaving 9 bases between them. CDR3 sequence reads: CASSIIAGSGNTIYF. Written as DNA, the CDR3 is TGTGCCAGTAGTATCATTGCAGGCTCTGGAAACACCATATATTTT.

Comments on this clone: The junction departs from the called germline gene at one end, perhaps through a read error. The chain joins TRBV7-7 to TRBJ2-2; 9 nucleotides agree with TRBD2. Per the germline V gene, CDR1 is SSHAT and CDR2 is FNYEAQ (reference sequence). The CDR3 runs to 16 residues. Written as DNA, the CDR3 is TGTGCTAGCAGCTTAGCCGGGACTAGCAACACCGGGGAGCTGTTTTTT. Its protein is CASSLAGTSNTGELFF.

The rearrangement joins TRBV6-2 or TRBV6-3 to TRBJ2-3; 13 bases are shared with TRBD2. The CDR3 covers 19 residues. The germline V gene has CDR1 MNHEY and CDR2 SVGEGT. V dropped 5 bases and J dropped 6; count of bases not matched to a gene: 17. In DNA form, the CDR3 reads TGTGCCAGCAGTGCGAGACTAGCGGGGGGCCCCCTTCGGGAGGATACGCAGTATTTT. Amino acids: CASSARLAGGPLREDTQYF.

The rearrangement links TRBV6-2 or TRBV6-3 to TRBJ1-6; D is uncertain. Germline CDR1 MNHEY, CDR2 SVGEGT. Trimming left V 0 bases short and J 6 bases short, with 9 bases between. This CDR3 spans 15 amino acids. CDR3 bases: TGTGCCAGCAGTTACTCCGGGAAGCCTAATTCACCCCTCCACTTT. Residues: CASSYSGKPNSPLHF.

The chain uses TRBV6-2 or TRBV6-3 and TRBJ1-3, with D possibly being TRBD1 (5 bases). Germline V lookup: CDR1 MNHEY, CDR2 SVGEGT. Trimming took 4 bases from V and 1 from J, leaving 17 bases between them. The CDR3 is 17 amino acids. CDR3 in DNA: TGTGCCAGCAGTTCCTCCGACAGATTCCTTTCTGGAAACACCATATATTTT. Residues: CASSSSDRFLSGNTIYF.

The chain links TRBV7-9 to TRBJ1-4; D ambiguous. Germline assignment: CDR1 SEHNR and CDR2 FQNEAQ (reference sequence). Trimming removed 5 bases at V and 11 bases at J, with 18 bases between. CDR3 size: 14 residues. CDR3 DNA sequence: TGTGCCAGCAGCCTGGCGGACGGTGTGAAGAAACTGTTTTTT. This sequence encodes CASSLADGVKKLFF.

CDR3: CASRDLTGTEAFF. The CDR3 coding sequence is TGTGCCAGCAGGGATCTAACAGGAACTGAAGCTTTCTTT. V gene TRBV7-2 combines with J gene TRBJ1-1; a weak D match, TRBD1 (5 bases). The V end lost 6 bases, the J end lost 5 bases, and 13 bases lay between the germline ends. The CDR3 is 13 residues long. CDR1 is SGHTA, CDR2 FQGNSA, per germline.

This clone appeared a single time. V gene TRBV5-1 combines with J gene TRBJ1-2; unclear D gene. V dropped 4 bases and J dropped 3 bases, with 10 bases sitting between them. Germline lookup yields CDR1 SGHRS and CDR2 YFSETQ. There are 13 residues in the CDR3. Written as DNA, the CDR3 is TGCGCCAGCAGCCTGGACGGGGACTATGGCTACACCTTC. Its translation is CASSLDGDYGYTF. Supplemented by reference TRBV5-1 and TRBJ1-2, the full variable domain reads KAGVTQTPRYLIKTRGQQVTLSCSPISGHRSVSWYQQTPGQGLQFLFEYFSETQRNKGNFPGRFSGRQFSNSRSEMNVSTLELGDSALYLCASSLDGDYGYTFGSGTRLTVV.

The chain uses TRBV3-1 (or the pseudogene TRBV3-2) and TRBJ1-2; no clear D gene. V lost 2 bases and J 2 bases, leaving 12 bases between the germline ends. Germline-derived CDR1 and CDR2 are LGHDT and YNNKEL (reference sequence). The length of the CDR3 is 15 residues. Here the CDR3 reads CASSQMDPLNYGYTF. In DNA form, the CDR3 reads TGTGCCAGCAGCCAAATGGACCCACTCAACTATGGCTACACCTTC.

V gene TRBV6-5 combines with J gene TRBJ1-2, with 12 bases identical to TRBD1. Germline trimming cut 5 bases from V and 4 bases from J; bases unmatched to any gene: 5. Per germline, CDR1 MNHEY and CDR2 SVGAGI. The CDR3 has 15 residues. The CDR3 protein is CASSKPGQGAYGYTF. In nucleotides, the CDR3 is TGTGCCAGCAGTAAGCCGGGACAGGGGGCCTATGGCTACACCTTC.

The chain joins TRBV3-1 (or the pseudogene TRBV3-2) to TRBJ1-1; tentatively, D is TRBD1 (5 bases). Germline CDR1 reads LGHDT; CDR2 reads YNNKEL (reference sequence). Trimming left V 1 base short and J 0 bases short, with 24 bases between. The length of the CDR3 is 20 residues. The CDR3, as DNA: TGTGCCAGCAGCCAAGCCAAGCGTTTACAGGAAACCAATATGAACACTGAAGCTTTCTTT. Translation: CASSQAKRLQETNMNTEAFF.

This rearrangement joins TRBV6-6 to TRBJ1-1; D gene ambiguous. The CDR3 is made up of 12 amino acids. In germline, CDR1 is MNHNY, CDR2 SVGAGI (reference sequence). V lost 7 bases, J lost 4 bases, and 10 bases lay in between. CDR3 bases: TGTGCCAGCACGCGAGAGGGCACTGAAGCTTTCTTT. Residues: CASTREGTEAFF.

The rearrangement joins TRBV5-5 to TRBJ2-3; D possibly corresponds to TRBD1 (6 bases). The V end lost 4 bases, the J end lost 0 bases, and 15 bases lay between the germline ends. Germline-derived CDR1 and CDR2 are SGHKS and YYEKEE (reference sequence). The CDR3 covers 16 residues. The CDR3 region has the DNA TGTGCCAGCAGCCACAGGGCAGGGTCTAGCACAGATACGCAGTATTTT. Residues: CASSHRAGSSTDTQYF.

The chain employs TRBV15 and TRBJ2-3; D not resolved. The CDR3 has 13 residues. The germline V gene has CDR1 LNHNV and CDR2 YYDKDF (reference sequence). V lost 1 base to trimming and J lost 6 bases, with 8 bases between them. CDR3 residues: CATSRVAFDTQYF. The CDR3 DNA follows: TGTGCCACCAGCAGAGTCGCCTTCGATACGCAGTATTTT.

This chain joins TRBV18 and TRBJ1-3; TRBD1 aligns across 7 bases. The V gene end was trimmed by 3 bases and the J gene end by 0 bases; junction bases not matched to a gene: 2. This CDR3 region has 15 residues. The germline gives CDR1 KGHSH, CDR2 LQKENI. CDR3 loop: CASSPDRPSGNTIYF. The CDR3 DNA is TGTGCCAGCTCACCGGACAGGCCCTCTGGAAACACCATATATTTT.

This CDR3 reads CASSQDEADQETQYF. DNA of the CDR3: TGCGCCAGCAGCCAAGATGAGGCAGATCAAGAGACCCAGTACTTC. The chain couples TRBV4-3 to TRBJ2-5, with no clear D. The V end lost 0 bases, the J end lost 2 bases, and 10 bases lay between the germline ends. Germline CDR1 and CDR2: LGHNA and YSLEER. This CDR3 has 15 amino acids.

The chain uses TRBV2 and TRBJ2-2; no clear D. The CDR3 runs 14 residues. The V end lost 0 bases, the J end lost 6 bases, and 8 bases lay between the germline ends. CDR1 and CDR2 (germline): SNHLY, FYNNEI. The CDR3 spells CASSEAVGSGELFF. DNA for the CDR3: TGTGCCAGCAGTGAAGCGGTCGGGTCCGGGGAGCTGTTTTTT.

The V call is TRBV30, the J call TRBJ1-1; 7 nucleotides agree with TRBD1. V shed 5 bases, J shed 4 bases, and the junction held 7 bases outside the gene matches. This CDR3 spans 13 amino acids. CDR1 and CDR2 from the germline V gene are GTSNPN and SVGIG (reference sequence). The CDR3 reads CAWATQGITEAFF. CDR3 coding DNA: TGTGCCTGGGCAACACAGGGGATCACTGAAGCTTTCTTT.

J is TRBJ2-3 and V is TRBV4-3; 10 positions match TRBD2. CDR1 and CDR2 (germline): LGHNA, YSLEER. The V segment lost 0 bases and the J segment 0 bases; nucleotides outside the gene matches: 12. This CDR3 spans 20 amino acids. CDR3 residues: CASSQDRRAGGPFSTDTQYF. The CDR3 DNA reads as TGCGCCAGCAGCCAAGATAGGCGAGCGGGGGGGCCATTCAGCACAGATACGCAGTATTTT.

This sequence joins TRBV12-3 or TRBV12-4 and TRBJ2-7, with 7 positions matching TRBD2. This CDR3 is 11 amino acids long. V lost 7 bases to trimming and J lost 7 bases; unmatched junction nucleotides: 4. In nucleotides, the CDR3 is TGTGCCAGCACCTGGGGGGGTGAGCAGTACTTC. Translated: CASTWGGEQYF.

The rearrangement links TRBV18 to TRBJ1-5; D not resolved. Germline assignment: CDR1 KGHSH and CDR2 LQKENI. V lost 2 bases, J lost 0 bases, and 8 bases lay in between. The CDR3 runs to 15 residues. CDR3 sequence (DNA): TGTGCCAGCTCACCATCCATGAATAGCAATCAGCCCCAGCATTTT. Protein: CASSPSMNSNQPQHF.

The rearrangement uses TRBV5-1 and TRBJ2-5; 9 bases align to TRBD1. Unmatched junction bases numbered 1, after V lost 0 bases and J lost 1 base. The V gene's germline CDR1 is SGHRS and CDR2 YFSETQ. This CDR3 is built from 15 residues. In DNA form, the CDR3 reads TGCGCCAGCAGCTTGGGGGACAGGGTCCAAGAGACCCAGTACTTC. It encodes CASSLGDRVQETQYF.